The 15 T cell receptor beta chains in this list originate from one sample, sequenced in a study of cytomegalovirus exposure and HLA in healthy donors. A multiplex PCR was run with 60 Vbeta primers and 13 Jbeta primers. Some clones are missing from TCRdb's copy, which holds only in-frame ones; the method was immunoSEQ multiplex PCR. The sample has 100,000 to 150,000 clones; approximately 80% are singletons. The specimen was PBMCs. These receptors all stem from a female donor in good health and CMV-seronegative.

The V and J genes are TRBV30 and TRBJ2-3; 10 nucleotides agree with TRBD2. This CDR3 is 15 amino acids long. The germline V gene encodes CDR1 GTSNPN and CDR2 SVGIG (reference sequence). V trimming: 1 base; J trimming: 4 bases; junction bases outside the gene matches: 5. CDR3 loop: CAWSAKREGPDTQYF. For the CDR3, the DNA is TGTGCCTGGAGTGCTAAGCGGGAGGGCCCAGATACGCAGTATTTT. The full variable domain, with the rest looked up from reference TRBV30 and TRBJ2-3, is SQTIHQWPATLVQPVGSPLSLECTVEGTSNPNLYWYRQAAGRGLQLLFYSVGIGQISSEVPQNLSASRPQDRQFILSSKKLLLSDSGFYLCAWSAKREGPDTQYFGPGTRLTVL.

As concerns this clone: Other DNA variants within this sample encode the same CDR3. The chain combines TRBV28 with TRBJ2-6, with D possibly being TRBD2 (6 bases). Trimming pared 6 bases from V and 1 base from J, leaving 16 bases between. CDR1 and CDR2 (germline): MDHEN, SYDVKM. The CDR3 contains 17 residues. CDR3 DNA: TGTGCCAGCAGACCTCGGGACTTCCATTCTGGGGCCAACGTCCTGACTTTC. Encoded protein: CASRPRDFHSGANVLTF.

The rearrangement joins TRBV5-4 to TRBJ2-5, with TRBD1 identical over 8 bases. The CDR3 has 14 residues. V was clipped by 4 bases and J by 1 base; unmatched bases: 3. CDR1 is SGHNT, CDR2 YYREEE, per germline (reference sequence). The CDR3 sequence: CASSPTGGQETQYF. CDR3 in DNA: TGTGCCAGCAGCCCCACAGGGGGCCAAGAGACCCAGTACTTC.

The chain has TRBV21-1 and TRBJ2-7; the D call TRBD2 from the table was never checked on the DNA. TRBV21-1 is shown as a pseudogene. The CDR3 runs to 17 residues. The CDR3 loop reads CASSKEGGLAGQYEQYF. CDR3 bases: TGTGCCAGCAGCAAAGAAGGCGGACTAGCGGGACAATACGAGCAGTACTTC.

The chain employs TRBV7-2 and TRBJ2-1, with 11 positions matching TRBD2. Germline CDR1 SGHTA, CDR2 FQGNSA. There are 17 residues in the CDR3. The V segment lost 4 bases and the J segment 0 bases; nucleotides outside the gene matches: 5. The CDR3 is CASSSRLAGSSYNEQFF. The CDR3 DNA reads as TGTGCCAGCAGCTCGAGACTAGCGGGGAGCTCCTACAATGAGCAGTTCTTC.

The chain is built from TRBV29-1 and TRBJ2-4, with 7 bases lining up with TRBD2. Germline V lookup: CDR1 SQVTM, CDR2 ANQGSEA. J gave up 5 bases and V 7 bases, and 5 bases lay outside the gene matches. This CDR3 region has 12 residues. This chain's CDR3 is CSAKRGENIQYF. DNA for the CDR3: TGCAGCGCCAAACGGGGGGAAAACATTCAGTACTTC. Full variable domain (remainder filled in from reference TRBV29-1 and TRBJ2-4): SAVISQKPSRDICQRGTSLTIQCQVDSQVTMMFWYRQQPGQSLTLIATANQGSEATYESGFVIDKFPISRPNLTFSTLTVSNMSPEDSSIYLCSAKRGENIQYFGAGTRLSVL.

This chain links TRBV28 with TRBJ2-3; D gene uncertain. The germline V and J ends were trimmed by 6 bases and 0 bases, with 7 bases remaining between them. This CDR3 has 13 residues. Germline V CDR1 and CDR2: MDHEN, SYDVKM. The CDR3 DNA sequence: TGTGCCAGCAGCCCACAGAGCACAGATACGCAGTATTTT. Protein product: CASSPQSTDTQYF.

This clone was seen a single time. V and J are TRBV7-2 and TRBJ2-5, with 8 positions matching TRBD1. The CDR3 consists of 16 residues. The germline gives CDR1 SGHTA, CDR2 FQGNSA. Trimming removed 5 bases from V and 4 bases from J; junction bases left unmatched: 12. CDR3 sequence reads: CASSKRQGKTGETQYF. The CDR3 DNA reads as TGTGCCAGCAGCAAAAGACAGGGGAAGACTGGAGAGACCCAGTACTTC.

The V call is TRBV4-1, the J call TRBJ1-1, with unresolved D. The CDR3 is 14 residues long. Trimming stripped 6 bases from V and 1 base from J, with 12 bases between. CDR1 and CDR2 from the germline V gene are MGHRA and YSYEKL. The CDR3 protein is CASRAVLKNTEAFF. In nucleotides, the CDR3 is TGCGCCAGCAGGGCCGTCCTGAAGAACACTGAAGCTTTCTTT.

V is TRBV28 and J is TRBJ2-3, with 8 bases aligning to TRBD2. V was clipped by 2 bases and J by 4 bases; unmatched bases: 2. Germline loops: CDR1 MDHEN, CDR2 SYDVKM. The CDR3 loop spans 14 amino acids. CDR3: CASSLSGRADTQYF. CDR3 DNA: TGTGCCAGCAGTTTAAGCGGGAGAGCAGATACGCAGTATTTT.

The chain is built from TRBV9 and TRBJ2-1; D perhaps matches TRBD2 (6 bases). The CDR3 has 15 amino acids. The V gene lost 6 bases and the J gene lost 9 bases, with 22 bases spanning the gap. In germline, CDR1 is SGDLS, CDR2 YYNGEE. CDR3 DNA: TGTGCCAGCAAGTCCCCCCCGGGAGAGGGTGGTGAGCAGTTCTTC. Residues: CASKSPPGEGGEQFF.

As concerns this clone: One junction end does not reproduce the germline sequence, and a read error may be involved. This chain links TRBV7-2 with TRBJ1-2; no definite D call. The CDR3 sequence is 16 residues long. Germline V gene data show CDR1 as SGHTA and CDR2 as FQGNSA. Here the CDR3 reads CASSLQALGLDYAYTF. CDR3 DNA sequence: TGTGCCAGCAGCTTACAGGCTTTAGGCCTAGACTATGCCTACACCTTC.

The rearrangement links TRBV4-2 to TRBJ1-1, with D unclear. Germline-derived CDR1 and CDR2 are LGHNA and YNFKEQ. The V end was cut by 0 bases, the J end by 4 bases, with 9 bases between. This CDR3 is 14 amino acids long. CDR3 amino acids: CASSQDPRSTEAFF. The CDR3 DNA is TGTGCCAGCAGCCAAGATCCGCGGAGCACTGAAGCTTTCTTT.

The chain links TRBV28 to TRBJ1-3; 9 bases are shared with TRBD1. The germline CDR1 and CDR2 sequences are MDHEN and SYDVKM. V shed 3 bases, J shed 4 bases, and the junction held 7 bases outside the gene matches. The CDR3 is made up of 16 amino acids. CDR3: CASSFWNRGLGNTIYF. The CDR3, as DNA: TGTGCCAGCAGTTTTTGGAACAGGGGGCTGGGAAACACCATATATTTT.

In this sample, this clone turned up once. The V gene is TRBV28, the J gene TRBJ2-7; tentatively, D is TRBD2 (6 bases). The CDR3 length is 13 residues. Germline CDR1 and CDR2: MDHEN and SYDVKM. The ends were cut back, 7 bases at V and 3 bases at J, with 13 bases in the middle. The CDR3 region has the DNA TGTGCCAGCACCTCCGGAGGGCTCTACGAGCAGTACTTC. Protein: CASTSGGLYEQYF.